Listed below are T cell receptor beta chains from one sample, sequenced in a study of T cell responses to AZD1222 COVID-19 vaccine. Profiled with immunoSEQ multiplex PCR; TCRdb holds only in-frame clones, not every one. Of 75,000 to 95,000 clones in the sample, approximately 90% were seen once. The specimen was peripheral blood, collected 28 days after the second AZD1222 dose. The origin of the receptors is an adult who received the AZD1222 COVID-19 vaccine. Both conserved end residues are part of each CDR3. D genes are given only for firm matches. Clone size appears in some rows only: once, few, many, or a class for an expanded clone.

v_gene: TRBV28; abundance: NA; d_gene: NA; j_gene: TRBJ2-1; CDR3aa: CASGHNEQFF; CDR3nt: TGTGCCAGCGGACACAATGAGCAGTTCTTC
v_gene: TRBV6-6; abundance: once; d_gene: NA; j_gene: TRBJ2-3; CDR3aa: CASSETVGAQYF; CDR3nt: TGTGCCAGCAGCGAGACTGTCGGGGCGCAGTATTTT
v_gene: TRBV7-9; abundance: NA; d_gene: NA; j_gene: TRBJ2-3; CDR3aa: CASSFIGGVTDTQYF; CDR3nt: TGTGCCAGCAGCTTTATCGGGGGAGTCACAGATACGCAGTATTTT
v_gene: TRBV5-1; abundance: NA; d_gene: NA; j_gene: TRBJ2-3; CDR3aa: CASSGTRASSLGDTQYF; CDR3nt: TGCGCCAGCAGCGGAACCCGGGCCAGTAGCCTGGGAGATACGCAGTATTTT
v_gene: TRBV9; abundance: NA; d_gene: TRBD2; j_gene: TRBJ2-6; CDR3aa: CARGTIAGGAGSSGANVLTF; CDR3nt: TGTGCCCGCGGGACGATCGCGGGGGGGGCGGGCAGCTCTGGGGCCAACGTCCTGACTTTC
v_gene: TRBV5-6; abundance: NA; d_gene: NA; j_gene: TRBJ1-1; CDR3aa: CASSLAGYTEAFF; CDR3nt: TGTGCCAGCAGCTTGGCGGGGTACACTGAAGCTTTCTTT
v_gene: TRBV5-4; abundance: NA; d_gene: TRBD1; j_gene: TRBJ1-1; CDR3aa: CASRLTGVAEAFF; CDR3nt: TGTGCCAGCAGGTTGACAGGGGTTGCTGAAGCTTTCTTT
v_gene: TRBV3-1/TRBV3-2; abundance: NA; d_gene: TRBD2; j_gene: TRBJ2-1; CDR3aa: CASSHVAGGYNEQFF; CDR3nt: TGTGCCAGCAGCCATGTAGCGGGGGGGTACAATGAGCAGTTCTTC
v_gene: TRBV10-3; abundance: NA; d_gene: TRBD1; j_gene: TRBJ1-6; CDR3aa: CAISEGRDGQGSGPLHF; CDR3nt: TGTGCCATCAGTGAGGGAAGAGATGGACAGGGTAGTGGTCCCCTCCACTTT
v_gene: TRBV11-2; abundance: NA; d_gene: NA; j_gene: TRBJ1-3; CDR3aa: CASSLAGARSGNTIYF; CDR3nt: TGTGCCAGCAGCTTAGCAGGGGCCCGCTCTGGAAACACCATATATTTT
v_gene: TRBV30; abundance: NA; d_gene: NA; j_gene: TRBJ1-1; CDR3aa: CAWSKGAKGGSEAFF; CDR3nt: TGTGCCTGGAGTAAAGGGGCTAAGGGGGGCTCTGAAGCTTTCTTT
v_gene: TRBV5-8; abundance: NA; d_gene: NA; j_gene: TRBJ2-7; CDR3aa: CASSLWGLTFGKRESYEQYF; CDR3nt: TGTGCCAGCAGCTTGTGGGGTTTGACGTTTGGGAAGAGGGAATCCTACGAGCAGTACTTC
v_gene: TRBV11-2; abundance: once; d_gene: NA; j_gene: TRBJ1-6; CDR3aa: CASSLELGSPLHF; CDR3nt: TGTGCCAGCAGCTTAGAGCTGGGTTCACCCCTCCACTTT
v_gene: TRBV5-3; abundance: NA; d_gene: TRBD1; j_gene: TRBJ2-1; CDR3aa: CARSRTGTSYNEQFF; CDR3nt: TGTGCCAGAAGCCGGACAGGGACCTCCTACAATGAGCAGTTCTTC
v_gene: TRBV7-2; abundance: NA; d_gene: TRBD1; j_gene: TRBJ1-2; CDR3aa: CASSTTGGYGYTF; CDR3nt: TGTGCCAGCAGCACCACAGGGGGTTATGGCTACACCTTC
v_gene: TRBV6-1; abundance: NA; d_gene: NA; j_gene: TRBJ1-1; CDR3aa: CASSDRLDSNTEAFF; CDR3nt: TGTGCCAGCAGTGATCGACTGGACAGCAACACTGAAGCTTTCTTT
v_gene: TRBV28; abundance: NA; d_gene: NA; j_gene: TRBJ1-6; CDR3aa: CASSLWPGESPLHF; CDR3nt: TGTGCCAGCAGTTTATGGCCAGGGGAATCACCCCTCCACTTT
v_gene: TRBV2; abundance: once; d_gene: NA; j_gene: TRBJ2-1; CDR3aa: CASGPWDEQFF; CDR3nt: TGTGCCAGCGGACCTTGGGATGAGCAGTTCTTC
v_gene: TRBV4-2; abundance: NA; d_gene: NA; j_gene: TRBJ2-7; CDR3aa: CASSQDRDPYYEQYF; CDR3nt: TGTGCCAGCAGCCAAGACCGGGACCCCTACTACGAGCAGTACTTC
v_gene: TRBV27; abundance: NA; d_gene: NA; j_gene: TRBJ2-7; CDR3aa: CASSLSGQGILISYEQYF; CDR3nt: TGTGCCAGCAGTTTATCAGGTCAGGGCATACTTATCTCCTACGAGCAGTACTTC
v_gene: TRBV5-1; abundance: NA; d_gene: NA; j_gene: TRBJ2-2; CDR3aa: CATQLHGETPGELFF; CDR3nt: TGCGCCACCCAGTTACATGGCGAAACTCCCGGGGAGCTGTTTTTT
v_gene: TRBV2; abundance: NA; d_gene: NA; j_gene: TRBJ1-1; CDR3aa: CASITETNTEAFF; CDR3nt: TGTGCCAGCATAACAGAGACGAACACTGAAGCTTTCTTT
v_gene: TRBV30; abundance: NA; d_gene: NA; j_gene: TRBJ1-3; CDR3aa: CAWGGFGNTIYF; CDR3nt: TGTGCCTGGGGGGGCTTTGGAAACACCATATATTTT
v_gene: TRBV27; abundance: NA; d_gene: NA; j_gene: TRBJ1-5; CDR3aa: CASWWLEGPFDQPQHF; CDR3nt: TGTGCCAGCTGGTGGCTTGAGGGGCCTTTCGATCAGCCCCAGCATTTT
v_gene: TRBV4-3; abundance: NA; d_gene: NA; j_gene: TRBJ1-5; CDR3aa: CASSQGLGLQPQHF; CDR3nt: TGCGCCAGCAGCCAAGGTTTGGGGCTGCAGCCCCAGCATTTT
v_gene: TRBV9; abundance: NA; d_gene: NA; j_gene: TRBJ1-5; CDR3aa: CASSVGFFNQPQHF; CDR3nt: TGTGCCAGCAGCGTTGGGTTTTTCAATCAGCCCCAGCATTTT
v_gene: TRBV19; abundance: few; d_gene: TRBD2; j_gene: TRBJ2-2; CDR3aa: CASQTGGLLSGELFF; CDR3nt: TGTGCCAGCCAAACGGGGGGGCTCTTATCCGGGGAGCTGTTTTTT
v_gene: TRBV5-1; abundance: NA; d_gene: TRBD1; j_gene: TRBJ1-5; CDR3aa: CASDQDRDKRSNQPQHF; CDR3nt: TGCGCCAGTGACCAGGACAGGGACAAAAGGAGCAATCAGCCCCAGCATTTT
v_gene: TRBV11-3; abundance: once; d_gene: TRBD1; j_gene: TRBJ2-1; CDR3aa: CASSPRGQGSSYNEQFF; CDR3nt: TGTGCCAGCAGCCCGAGGGGACAGGGGAGCTCCTACAATGAGCAGTTCTTC
v_gene: TRBV19; abundance: NA; d_gene: TRBD1; j_gene: TRBJ1-6; CDR3aa: CASSILPTGANSPLHF; CDR3nt: TGTGCCAGTAGTATCCTTCCGACAGGGGCAAATTCACCCCTCCACTTT
v_gene: TRBV7-2; abundance: NA; d_gene: NA; j_gene: TRBJ2-2; CDR3aa: CASSHDVGDTGELFF; CDR3nt: TGTGCCAGCAGCCACGACGTGGGGGACACCGGGGAGCTGTTTTTT
v_gene: TRBV18; abundance: NA; d_gene: NA; j_gene: TRBJ2-2; CDR3aa: CASSPPSGAKNANTGELFF; CDR3nt: TGTGCCAGCTCACCACCCTCAGGGGCTAAAAACGCGAACACCGGGGAGCTGTTTTTT
v_gene: TRBV4-3; abundance: NA; d_gene: TRBD2; j_gene: TRBJ2-3; CDR3aa: CASSQAFAGEYTQYF; CDR3nt: TGCGCCAGCAGCCAAGCTTTCGCGGGGGAGTATACGCAGTATTTT
v_gene: TRBV7-9; abundance: NA; d_gene: TRBD1; j_gene: TRBJ2-7; CDR3aa: CASRWTGAGEQYF; CDR3nt: TGTGCCAGCAGATGGACAGGGGCGGGCGAGCAGTACTTC
v_gene: TRBV19; abundance: NA; d_gene: NA; j_gene: TRBJ1-5; CDR3aa: CASSIRQAVQHF; CDR3nt: TGTGCCAGTAGTATCCGACAGGCGGTCCAGCATTTT